Included here is one T cell receptor (beta chain) sequence, with context. The entry originates in a study of blood T cell repertoires in COVID-19. Study details: Nucleic acid was either cDNA or gDNA, and it came from T cells, B-cell-depleted T cells, or PBMCs.

Generated by immunoSEQ multiplex PCR, the TCRdb table keeps only in-frame clones and is missing some. The sample has around 84,000 clones, 85% seen once. Germline values: CDR1 GTSNPN, CDR2 SVGIG (reference sequence). V lost 0 bases and J 0 bases, leaving 5 bases between the germline ends. The CDR3 contains 13 residues. The clonotype was recovered from a man of 80 years or more with active or convalescent COVID-19. Sequences were obtained from peripheral blood. The rearrangement links TRBV30 to TRBJ1-2; D gene uncertain. Here the CDR3 reads CAWSVLANYGYTF. CDR3 nucleotide sequence: TGTGCCTGGAGTGTTCTTGCTAACTATGGCTACACCTTC.